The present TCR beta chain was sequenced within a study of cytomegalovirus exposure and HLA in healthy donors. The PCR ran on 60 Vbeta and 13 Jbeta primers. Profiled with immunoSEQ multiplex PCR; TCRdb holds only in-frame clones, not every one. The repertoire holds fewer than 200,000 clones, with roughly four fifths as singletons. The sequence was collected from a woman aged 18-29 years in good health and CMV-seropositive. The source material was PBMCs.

CDR3 sequence: CASGLRGGNTGELFF. The CDR3 DNA reads TGTGCCAGCGGACTAAGGGGGGGGAACACCGGGGAGCTGTTTTTT. The V call is TRBV27, the J call TRBJ2-2; D is possibly TRBD2 (7 bases). Germline values: CDR1 MNHEY, CDR2 SMNVEV (reference sequence). The V end was cut by 8 bases, the J end by 1 base, with 14 bases between. CDR3 length: 15 amino acids.